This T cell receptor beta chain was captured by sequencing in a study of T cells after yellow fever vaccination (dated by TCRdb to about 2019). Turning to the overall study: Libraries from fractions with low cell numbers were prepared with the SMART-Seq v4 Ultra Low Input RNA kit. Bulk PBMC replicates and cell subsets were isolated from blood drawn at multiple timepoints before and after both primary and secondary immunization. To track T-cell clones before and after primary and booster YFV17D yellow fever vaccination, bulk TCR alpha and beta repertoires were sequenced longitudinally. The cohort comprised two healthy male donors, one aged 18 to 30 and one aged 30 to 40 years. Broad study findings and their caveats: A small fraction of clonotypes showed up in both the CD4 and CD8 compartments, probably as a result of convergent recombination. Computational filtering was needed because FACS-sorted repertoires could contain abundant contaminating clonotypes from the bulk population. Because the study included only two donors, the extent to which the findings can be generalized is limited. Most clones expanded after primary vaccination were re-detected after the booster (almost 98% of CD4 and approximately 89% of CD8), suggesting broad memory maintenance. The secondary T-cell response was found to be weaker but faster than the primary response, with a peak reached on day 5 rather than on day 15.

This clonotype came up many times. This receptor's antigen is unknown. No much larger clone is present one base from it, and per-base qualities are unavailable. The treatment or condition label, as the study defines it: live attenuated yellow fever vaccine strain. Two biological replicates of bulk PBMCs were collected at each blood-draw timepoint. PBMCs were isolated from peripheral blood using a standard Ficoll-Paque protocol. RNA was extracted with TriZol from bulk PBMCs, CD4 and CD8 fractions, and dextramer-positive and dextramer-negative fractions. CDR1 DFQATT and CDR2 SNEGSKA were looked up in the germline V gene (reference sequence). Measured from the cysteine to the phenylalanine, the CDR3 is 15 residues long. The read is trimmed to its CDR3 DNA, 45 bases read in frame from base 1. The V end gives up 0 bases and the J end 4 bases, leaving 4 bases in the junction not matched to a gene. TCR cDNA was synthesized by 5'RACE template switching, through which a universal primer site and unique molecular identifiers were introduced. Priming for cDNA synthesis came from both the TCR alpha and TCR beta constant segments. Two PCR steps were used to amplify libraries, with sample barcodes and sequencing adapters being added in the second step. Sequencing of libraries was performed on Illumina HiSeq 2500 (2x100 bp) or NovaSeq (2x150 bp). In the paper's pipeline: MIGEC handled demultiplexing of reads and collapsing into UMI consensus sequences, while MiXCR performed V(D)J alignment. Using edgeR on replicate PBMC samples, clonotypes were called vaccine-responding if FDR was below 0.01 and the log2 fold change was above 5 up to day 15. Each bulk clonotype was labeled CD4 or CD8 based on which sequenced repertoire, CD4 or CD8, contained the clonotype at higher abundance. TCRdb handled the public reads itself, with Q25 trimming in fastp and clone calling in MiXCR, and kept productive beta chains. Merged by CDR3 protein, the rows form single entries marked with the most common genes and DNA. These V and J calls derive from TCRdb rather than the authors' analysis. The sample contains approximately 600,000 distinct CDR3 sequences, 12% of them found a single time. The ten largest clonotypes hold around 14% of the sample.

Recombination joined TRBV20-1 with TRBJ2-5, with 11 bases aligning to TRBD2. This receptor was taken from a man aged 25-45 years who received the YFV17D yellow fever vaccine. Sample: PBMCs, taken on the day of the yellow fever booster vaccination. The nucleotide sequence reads TGCAGTGCTAGAGATCAGACTAGCGGGATAGAGACCCAGTACTTC. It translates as CSARDQTSGIETQYF.